Included here is one T cell receptor beta chain sequence, with context. The data belong to a study of shared clonotypes between healthy human individuals. Sequencing was performed with immunoSEQ multiplex PCR; in TCRdb, only in-frame clones are kept and a portion is missing. Among millions of clones listed, 90% to 95% were seen once. The CDR3 runs to 14 residues. Per germline, CDR1 KGHSH and CDR2 LQKENI. Between the trimmed V and J ends, which lost 2 bases and 1 base, there was a span of 9 bases. The TCR was taken from a man between 18 and 35 years old in good health. Input material: naive CD4+ T cells sorted from blood. Described subset: CD45RA+ positively selected. The rearrangement joins TRBV18 to TRBJ2-7; no reliable D call. The CDR3 sequence: CASSPSQSSYEQYF. The CDR3 nucleotides are TGTGCCAGCTCACCATCACAGTCTTCCTACGAGCAGTACTTC.